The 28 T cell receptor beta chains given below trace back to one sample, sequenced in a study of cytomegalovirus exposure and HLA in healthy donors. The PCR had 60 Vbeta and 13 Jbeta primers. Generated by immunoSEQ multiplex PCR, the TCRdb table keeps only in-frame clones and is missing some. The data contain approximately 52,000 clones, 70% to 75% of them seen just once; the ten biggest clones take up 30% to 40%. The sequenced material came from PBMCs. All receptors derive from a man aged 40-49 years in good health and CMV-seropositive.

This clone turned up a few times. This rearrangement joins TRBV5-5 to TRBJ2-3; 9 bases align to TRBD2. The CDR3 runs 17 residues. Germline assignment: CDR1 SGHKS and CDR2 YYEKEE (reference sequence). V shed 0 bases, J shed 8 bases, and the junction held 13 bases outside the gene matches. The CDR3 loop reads CASSLAMGLAGTGTQYF. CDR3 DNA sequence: TGTGCCAGCAGCTTGGCCATGGGTCTAGCGGGGACCGGTACGCAGTATTTT.

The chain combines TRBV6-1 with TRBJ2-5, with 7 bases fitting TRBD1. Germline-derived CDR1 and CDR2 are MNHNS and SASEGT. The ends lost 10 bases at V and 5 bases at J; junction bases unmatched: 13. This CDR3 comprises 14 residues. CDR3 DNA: TGTGCCATTAGGGACAGACGCACCAGGGAGACCCAGTACTTC. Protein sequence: CAIRDRRTRETQYF.

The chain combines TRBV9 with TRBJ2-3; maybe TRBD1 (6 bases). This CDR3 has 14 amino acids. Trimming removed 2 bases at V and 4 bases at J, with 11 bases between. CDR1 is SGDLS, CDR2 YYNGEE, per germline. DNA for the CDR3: TGTGCCAGCAGCGTCACCTCAGGGGCAGATACGCAGTATTTT. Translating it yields CASSVTSGADTQYF.

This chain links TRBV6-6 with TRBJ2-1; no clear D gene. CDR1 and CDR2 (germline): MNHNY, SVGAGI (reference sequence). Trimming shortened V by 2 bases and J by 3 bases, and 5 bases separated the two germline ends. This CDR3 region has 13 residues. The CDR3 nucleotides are TGTGCCAGCAGTTACCCCAACTACAATGAGCAGTTCTTC. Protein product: CASSYPNYNEQFF.

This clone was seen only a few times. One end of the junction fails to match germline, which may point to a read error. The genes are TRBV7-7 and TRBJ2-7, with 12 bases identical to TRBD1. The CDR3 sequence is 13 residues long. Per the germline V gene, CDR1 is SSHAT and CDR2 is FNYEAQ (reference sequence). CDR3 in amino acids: CASSRDRGHEQYF. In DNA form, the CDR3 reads TGTGCTAGCAGCCGGGACAGGGGGCACGAGCAGTACTTC.

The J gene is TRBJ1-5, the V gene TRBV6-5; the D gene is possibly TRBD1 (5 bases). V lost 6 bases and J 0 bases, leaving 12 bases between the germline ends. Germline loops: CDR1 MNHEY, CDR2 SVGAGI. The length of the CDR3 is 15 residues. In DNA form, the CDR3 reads TGTGCCAGCAGCGCACAGGAGTATAGCAATCAGCCCCAGCATTTT. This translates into CASSAQEYSNQPQHF.

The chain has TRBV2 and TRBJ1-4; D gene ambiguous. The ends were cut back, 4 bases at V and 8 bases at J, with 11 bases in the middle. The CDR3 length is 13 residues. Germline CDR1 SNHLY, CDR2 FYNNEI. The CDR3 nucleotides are TGTGCCAGCAGTGGTCGAGGAAACGAAAAACTGTTTTTT. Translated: CASSGRGNEKLFF.

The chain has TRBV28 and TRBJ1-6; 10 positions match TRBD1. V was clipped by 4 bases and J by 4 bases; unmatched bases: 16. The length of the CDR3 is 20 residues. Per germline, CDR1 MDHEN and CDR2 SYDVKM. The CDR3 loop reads CASSSLGQGGYARYNSPLHF. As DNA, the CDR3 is TGTGCCAGCAGTTCACTCGGACAGGGGGGATACGCTCGGTATAATTCACCCCTCCACTTT.

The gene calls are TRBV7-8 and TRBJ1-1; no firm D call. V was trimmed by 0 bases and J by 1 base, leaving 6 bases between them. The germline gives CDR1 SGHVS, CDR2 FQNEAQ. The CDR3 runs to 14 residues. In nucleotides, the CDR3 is TGTGCCAGCAGCTTAGCTTCAGGGAACACTGAAGCTTTCTTT. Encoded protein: CASSLASGNTEAFF.

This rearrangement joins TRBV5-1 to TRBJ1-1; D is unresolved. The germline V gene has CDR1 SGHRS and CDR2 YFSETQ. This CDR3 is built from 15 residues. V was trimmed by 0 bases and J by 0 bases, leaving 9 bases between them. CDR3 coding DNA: TGCGCCAGCAGCTTGGACACCCCGATGAACACTGAAGCTTTCTTT. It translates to CASSLDTPMNTEAFF.

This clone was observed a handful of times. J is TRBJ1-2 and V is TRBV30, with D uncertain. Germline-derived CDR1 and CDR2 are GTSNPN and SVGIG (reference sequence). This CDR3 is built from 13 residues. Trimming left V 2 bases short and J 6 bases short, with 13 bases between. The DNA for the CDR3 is TGTGCCTGGAGTAGATGGGAGCTCAATGGCTACACCTTC. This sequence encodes CAWSRWELNGYTF. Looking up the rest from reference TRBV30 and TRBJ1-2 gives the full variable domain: SQTIHQWPATLVQPVGSPLSLECTVEGTSNPNLYWYRQAAGRGLQLLFYSVGIGQISSEVPQNLSASRPQDRQFILSSKKLLLSDSGFYLCAWSRWELNGYTFGSGTRLTVV.

In DNA form, the CDR3 reads TGTGCCAGCTCACCAGGGCGGCAGGGGTCCTACAATGAGCAGTTCTTC. Translating it yields CASSPGRQGSYNEQFF. This chain links TRBV18 with TRBJ2-1, with D possibly matching TRBD1 (6 bases). The CDR3 loop spans 16 amino acids. With 2 bases removed from V and 1 base from J, the gap between germline ends came to 12 bases. From germline, CDR1 is KGHSH and CDR2 LQKENI.

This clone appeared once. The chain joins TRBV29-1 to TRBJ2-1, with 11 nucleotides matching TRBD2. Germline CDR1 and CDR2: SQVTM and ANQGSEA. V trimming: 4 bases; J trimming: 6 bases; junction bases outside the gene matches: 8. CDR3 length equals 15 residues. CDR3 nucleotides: TGCAGCGTTGGAGATGGTAGCGGGGGGGTCAATGAGCAGTTCTTC. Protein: CSVGDGSGGVNEQFF.

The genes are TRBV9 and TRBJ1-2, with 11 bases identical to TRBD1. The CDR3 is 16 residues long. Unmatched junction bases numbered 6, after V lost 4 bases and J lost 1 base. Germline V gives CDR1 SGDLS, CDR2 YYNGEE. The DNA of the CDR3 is TGTGCCAGCAGCTCCGGGACAGGGGGGCTTAACTATGGCTACACCTTC. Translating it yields CASSSGTGGLNYGYTF.

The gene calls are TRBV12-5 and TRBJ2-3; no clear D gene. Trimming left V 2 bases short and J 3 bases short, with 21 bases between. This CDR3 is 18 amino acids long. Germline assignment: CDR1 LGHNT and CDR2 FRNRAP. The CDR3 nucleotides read TGTGCTAGTGGTTTGTCGTACGTAGAGGTGGGTTTGACAGATACGCAGTATTTT. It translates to CASGLSYVEVGLTDTQYF.

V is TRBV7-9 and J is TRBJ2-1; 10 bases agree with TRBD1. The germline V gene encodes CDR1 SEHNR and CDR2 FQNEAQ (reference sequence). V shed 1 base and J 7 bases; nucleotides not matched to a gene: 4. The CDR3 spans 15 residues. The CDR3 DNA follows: TGTGCCAGCAGCTTAGGGGACAGGGGCGCGAATGAGCAGTTCTTC. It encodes CASSLGDRGANEQFF.

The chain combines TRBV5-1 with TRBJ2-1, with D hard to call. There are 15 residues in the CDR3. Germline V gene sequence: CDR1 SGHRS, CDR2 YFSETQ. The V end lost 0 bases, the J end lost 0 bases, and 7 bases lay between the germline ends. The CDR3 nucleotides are TGCGCCAGCAGCTTGGGACTGGACTCCTACAATGAGCAGTTCTTC. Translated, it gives CASSLGLDSYNEQFF.

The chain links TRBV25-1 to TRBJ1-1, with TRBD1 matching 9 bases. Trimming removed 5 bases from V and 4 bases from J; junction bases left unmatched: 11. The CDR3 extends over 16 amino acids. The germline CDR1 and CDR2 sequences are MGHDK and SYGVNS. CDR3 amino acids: CASSPPGGTGLTEAFF. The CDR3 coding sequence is TGTGCCAGCAGTCCACCGGGCGGGACAGGGCTCACTGAAGCTTTCTTT. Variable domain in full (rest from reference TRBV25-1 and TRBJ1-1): EADIYQTPRYLVIGTGKKITLECSQTMGHDKMYWYQQDPGMELHLIHYSYGVNSTEKGDLSSESTVSRIRTEHFPLTLESARPSHTSQYLCASSPPGGTGLTEAFFGQGTRLTVV.

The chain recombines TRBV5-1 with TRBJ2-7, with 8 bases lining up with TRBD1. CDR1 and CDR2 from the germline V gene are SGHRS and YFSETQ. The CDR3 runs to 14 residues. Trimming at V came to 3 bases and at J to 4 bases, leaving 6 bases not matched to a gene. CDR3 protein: CASSSDRDIYEQYF. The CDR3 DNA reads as TGCGCCAGCAGCTCGGACAGGGACATTTACGAGCAGTACTTC.

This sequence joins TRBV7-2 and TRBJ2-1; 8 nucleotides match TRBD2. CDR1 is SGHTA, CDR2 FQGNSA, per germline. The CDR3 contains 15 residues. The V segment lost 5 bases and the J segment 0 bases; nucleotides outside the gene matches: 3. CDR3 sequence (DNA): TGTGCCAGCAGCCTCGGGACTAGCTCCTACAATGAGCAGTTCTTC. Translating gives CASSLGTSSYNEQFF.

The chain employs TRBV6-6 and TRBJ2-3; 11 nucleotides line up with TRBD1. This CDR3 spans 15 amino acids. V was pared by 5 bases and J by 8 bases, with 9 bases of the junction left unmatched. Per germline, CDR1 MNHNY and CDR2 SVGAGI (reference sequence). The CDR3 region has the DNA TGTGCCAGCAGTCCCCCGGACAGGGGGCTGGGTACGCAGTATTTT. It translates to CASSPPDRGLGTQYF.

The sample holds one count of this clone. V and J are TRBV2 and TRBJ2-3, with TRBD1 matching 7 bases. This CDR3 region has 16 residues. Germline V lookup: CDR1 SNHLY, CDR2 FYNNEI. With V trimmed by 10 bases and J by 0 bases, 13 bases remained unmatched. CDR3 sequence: CATQEGGYSSTDTQYF. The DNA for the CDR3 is TGTGCCACCCAAGAAGGGGGCTACTCCAGCACAGATACGCAGTATTTT.

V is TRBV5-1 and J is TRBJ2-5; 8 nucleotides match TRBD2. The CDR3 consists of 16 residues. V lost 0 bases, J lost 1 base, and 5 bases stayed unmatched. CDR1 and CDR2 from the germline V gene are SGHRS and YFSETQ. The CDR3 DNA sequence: TGCGCCAGCAGCTTGGTCCCTACTAGCGGCCAAGAGACCCAGTACTTC. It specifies CASSLVPTSGQETQYF.

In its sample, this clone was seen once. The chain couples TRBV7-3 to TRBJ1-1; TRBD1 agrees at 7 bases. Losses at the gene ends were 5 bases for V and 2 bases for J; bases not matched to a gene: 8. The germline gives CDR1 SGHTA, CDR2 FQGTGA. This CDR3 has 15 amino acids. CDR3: CASSPMAGGNTEAFF. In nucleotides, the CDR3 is TGTGCCAGCAGCCCAATGGCAGGGGGTAACACTGAAGCTTTCTTT.

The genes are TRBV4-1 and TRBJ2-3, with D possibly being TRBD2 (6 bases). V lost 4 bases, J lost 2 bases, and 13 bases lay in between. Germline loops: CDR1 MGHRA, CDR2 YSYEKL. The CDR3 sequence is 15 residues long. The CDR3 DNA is TGCGCCAGCAGCCCTTCAGCGGGTGCCACAGATACGCAGTATTTT. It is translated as CASSPSAGATDTQYF.

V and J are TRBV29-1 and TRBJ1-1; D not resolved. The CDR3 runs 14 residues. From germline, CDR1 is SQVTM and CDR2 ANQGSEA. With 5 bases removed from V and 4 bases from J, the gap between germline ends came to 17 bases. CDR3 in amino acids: CSVWPIGLSTEAFF. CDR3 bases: TGCAGCGTTTGGCCTATCGGGTTAAGCACTGAAGCTTTCTTT.

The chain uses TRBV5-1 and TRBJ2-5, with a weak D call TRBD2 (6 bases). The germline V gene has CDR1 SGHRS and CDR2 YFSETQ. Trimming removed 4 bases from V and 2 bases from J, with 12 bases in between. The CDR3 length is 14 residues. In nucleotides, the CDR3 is TGCGCCAGCAGCCACGGGAGACAGCAAGAGACCCAGTACTTC. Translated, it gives CASSHGRQQETQYF.

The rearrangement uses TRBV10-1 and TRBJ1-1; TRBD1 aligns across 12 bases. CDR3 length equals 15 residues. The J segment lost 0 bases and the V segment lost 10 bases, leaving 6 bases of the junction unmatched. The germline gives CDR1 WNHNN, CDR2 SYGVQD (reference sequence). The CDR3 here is CATSRDRGLNTEAFF. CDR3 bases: TGCGCCACCTCCAGGGACAGGGGGCTGAACACTGAAGCTTTCTTT.